This passage covers 29 T cell receptor beta chains from one sample sequenced in a study of blood T cell repertoires in COVID-19. Libraries were prepared by immunoSEQ multiplex PCR; TCRdb keeps only in-frame clonotypes and omits some of them. The table includes 30,000 to 40,000 clones, about four fifths detected once. Sequences were obtained from peripheral blood. The receptors come from a man aged 45-60 years with acute or convalescent COVID-19.

The V and J genes are TRBV5-1 and TRBJ2-5, with TRBD1 identical over 9 bases. There are 15 residues in the CDR3. Trimming removed 0 bases from V and 2 bases from J; junction bases left unmatched: 2. Germline V gives CDR1 SGHRS, CDR2 YFSETQ. CDR3 nucleotide sequence: TGCGCCAGCAGCTTGGGGGGACAGGGACAAGAGACCCAGTACTTC. Amino acid sequence: CASSLGGQGQETQYF.

This chain uses TRBV27 with TRBJ2-2, with a weak D call TRBD2 (6 bases). Germline-derived CDR1 and CDR2 are MNHEY and SMNVEV (reference sequence). This CDR3 region has 16 residues. Trimming shortened V by 5 bases and J by 0 bases, and 13 bases separated the two germline ends. The DNA for the CDR3 is TGTGCCAGCAGTCCCCGGGGGTCCGCGAACACCGGGGAGCTGTTTTTT. Its translation: CASSPRGSANTGELFF.

The chain is built from TRBV2 and TRBJ2-3; D gene unclear. Germline CDR1 is SNHLY and CDR2 is FYNNEI. This CDR3 has 14 residues. V was pared by 7 bases and J by 0 bases, with 11 bases between. The CDR3 DNA reads as TGTGCCAGCAAGGTGACGGGTAGCACAGATACGCAGTATTTT. Translating gives CASKVTGSTDTQYF.

The rearrangement uses TRBV18 and TRBJ1-3, with D uncertain. Germline CDR1 KGHSH, CDR2 LQKENI. This CDR3 comprises 16 residues. V was cut by 2 bases and J by 0 bases, with 11 bases left in between. CDR3 in amino acids: CASSPVSGFSGNTIYF. The CDR3, as DNA: TGTGCCAGCTCACCAGTAAGCGGATTCTCTGGAAACACCATATATTTT.

This chain joins TRBV6-4 and TRBJ2-7; a possible D gene is TRBD1 (6 bases). The CDR3 length is 15 residues. Germline V gene sequence: CDR1 MRHNA, CDR2 SNTAGT. The V end lost 4 bases, the J end lost 5 bases, and 18 bases lay between the germline ends. The CDR3 bases are TGTGCCAGCAGTGCGGTGGCAGGGGAAGGGAACGAGCAGTACTTC. It translates to CASSAVAGEGNEQYF.

This clone was recorded only once. CDR3 coding DNA: TGTGCCAGCACCGATGGAACTAGCGGGGCCGGAGATACGCAGTATTTT. Translated, it gives CASTDGTSGAGDTQYF. The rearrangement joins TRBV6-6 to TRBJ2-3, with 10 bases that match TRBD2. Trimming removed 7 bases from V and 5 bases from J; junction bases left unmatched: 12. The CDR3 is made up of 16 amino acids. CDR1 and CDR2 (germline): MNHNY, SVGAGI (reference sequence).

This clone was recorded once. This rearrangement joins TRBV28 to TRBJ2-1, with 7 bases aligning to TRBD2. CDR3 length: 15 amino acids. Germline CDR1 and CDR2: MDHEN and SYDVKM. The trim removed 4 bases at V and 2 bases at J, leaving 5 bases unmatched. This CDR3 reads CASSSGGPTYNEQFF. The CDR3 bases are TGTGCCAGCAGTTCGGGGGGTCCTACCTACAATGAGCAGTTCTTC.

The V call is TRBV7-9, the J call TRBJ2-5; 10 nucleotides agree with TRBD2. V shed 3 bases, J shed 5 bases, and the junction held 3 bases outside the gene matches. The CDR3 runs 14 residues. Germline lookup yields CDR1 SEHNR and CDR2 FQNEAQ (reference sequence). The CDR3 region is CASSFSGGSETQYF. Here the CDR3 DNA reads TGTGCCAGCAGCTTTAGCGGGGGGAGTGAGACCCAGTACTTC.

This sequence joins TRBV9 and TRBJ1-2; no clear D. V gave up 4 bases and J gave up 1 base, with 14 bases separating them. The CDR3 has 15 amino acids. Germline assignment: CDR1 SGDLS and CDR2 YYNGEE. DNA of the CDR3: TGTGCCAGCAGCACCAGCGGGGTTTATAACTATGGCTACACCTTC. It encodes CASSTSGVYNYGYTF.

This chain joins TRBV28 and TRBJ2-3; the D gene is possibly TRBD1 (5 bases). The germline gives CDR1 MDHEN, CDR2 SYDVKM. The germline V and J ends were trimmed by 8 bases and 1 base, with 16 bases remaining between them. This CDR3 contains 15 residues. CDR3 residues: CASPPQGLGTDTQYF. The DNA of the CDR3 is TGTGCCAGCCCCCCCCAGGGTTTAGGCACAGATACGCAGTATTTT.

The chain has TRBV12-3 or TRBV12-4 and TRBJ2-5; maybe TRBD2 (6 bases). CDR3 size: 13 residues. Trimming shortened V by 6 bases and J by 4 bases, and 12 bases separated the two germline ends. As DNA, the CDR3 is TGTGCCAGCAGCCCTGGGGGACTAGAGACCCAGTACTTC. The encoded protein is CASSPGGLETQYF.

The chain has TRBV29-1 and TRBJ1-3; no firm D call. There are 15 residues in the CDR3. V was shortened by 2 bases and J by 2 bases, with 13 bases between the two germline ends. The germline gives CDR1 SQVTM, CDR2 ANQGSEA. The CDR3 region has the DNA TGCAGCGTTGAACCCTTGACGGAGACTGGAAACACCATATATTTT. The encoded protein is CSVEPLTETGNTIYF.

V usage is TRBV18 and J usage is TRBJ2-3; 10 bases fit TRBD2. This CDR3 is built from 14 residues. Germline V gene sequence: CDR1 KGHSH, CDR2 LQKENI. Trimming removed 4 bases from V and 6 bases from J; junction bases left unmatched: 4. CDR3 nucleotides: TGTGCCAGCTCACTAGCGGGAGGAGGGGATACGCAGTATTTT. Its protein is CASSLAGGGDTQYF.

This clone has only a few counts. The chain recombines TRBV5-4 with TRBJ2-7; TRBD1 matches at 7 bases. Unmatched junction bases numbered 15, after V lost 7 bases and J lost 8 bases. Germline values: CDR1 SGHNT, CDR2 YYREEE (reference sequence). The CDR3 sequence is 14 residues long. In DNA, the CDR3 is TGTGCCAGCTCGTCCGGGACAGCCCGATCCCAGCAGTACTTC. This gives the protein CASSSGTARSQQYF.

The chain couples TRBV13 to TRBJ1-1, with no clear D. The V and J ends lost 8 bases and 3 bases respectively, with 10 bases between them. Germline values: CDR1 PRHDT, CDR2 FYEKMQ (reference sequence). The CDR3 is made up of 12 amino acids. The CDR3 is CASRGWYTEAFF. In DNA, the CDR3 is TGTGCCAGCCGAGGATGGTACACTGAAGCTTTCTTT.

The chain uses TRBV7-9 and TRBJ1-1, with D perhaps TRBD1 (6 bases). CDR3 length: 13 residues. CDR1 is SEHNR, CDR2 FQNEAQ, per germline (reference sequence). Trimming removed 4 bases from V and 2 bases from J, with 8 bases in between. The CDR3 nucleotides are TGTGCCAGCAGCTCACAGGGTAACACTGAAGCTTTCTTT. Translated: CASSSQGNTEAFF.

This chain's CDR3 is CASSAPGQGTYEQYF. CDR3 nucleotides: TGTGCCAGCAGTGCGCCGGGACAGGGGACCTACGAGCAGTACTTC. The chain couples TRBV2 to TRBJ2-7; 10 positions match TRBD1. Trimming took 4 bases from V and 2 from J; bases not matched to a gene: 5. Germline V gene data show CDR1 as SNHLY and CDR2 as FYNNEI. This CDR3 has 15 residues. The full variable domain, with the rest looked up from reference TRBV2 and TRBJ2-7, is EPEVTQTPSHQVTQMGQEVILRCVPISNHLYFYWYRQILGQKVEFLVSFYNNEISEKSEIFDDQFSVERPDGSNFTLKIRSTKLEDSAMYFCASSAPGQGTYEQYFGPGTRLTVT.

V usage is TRBV10-3 and J usage is TRBJ2-1; 12 nucleotides align to TRBD2. This CDR3 is 15 amino acids long. Per germline, CDR1 ENHRY and CDR2 SYGVKD. The V and J ends lost 7 bases and 6 bases, in that order; junction bases with no gene match: 7. The CDR3 loop reads CAITLGLAGTNEQFF. The CDR3 DNA reads as TGTGCCATCACCCTAGGACTAGCGGGGACCAATGAGCAGTTCTTC.

This chain joins TRBV2 and TRBJ1-1, with 11 positions matching TRBD1. V shed 7 bases, J shed 3 bases, and the junction held 7 bases outside the gene matches. The CDR3 runs to 15 residues. The germline gives CDR1 SNHLY, CDR2 FYNNEI. DNA of the CDR3: TGTGCCAGCACCCGGGACAGGGGGTCGTACACTGAAGCTTTCTTT. It is translated as CASTRDRGSYTEAFF.

This clone came up a few times. The V call is TRBV18, the J call TRBJ1-3; D is undetermined. The ends were cut back, 1 base at V and 1 base at J, with 20 bases in the middle. This CDR3 comprises 19 residues. Germline lookup yields CDR1 KGHSH and CDR2 LQKENI. CDR3 in amino acids: CASSPRLWVAEQSGNTIYF. CDR3 DNA sequence: TGTGCCAGCTCACCACGACTCTGGGTTGCAGAACAATCTGGAAACACCATATATTTT.

In its sample, this clone was seen a few times. The V and J genes are TRBV4-2 and TRBJ2-2, with 11 bases matching TRBD2. The CDR3 covers 17 residues. V lost 0 bases and J lost 8; bases outside the gene matches: 8. From germline, CDR1 is LGHNA and CDR2 YNFKEQ. CDR3 loop: CASSQDVVAGGRGELFF. CDR3 DNA: TGTGCCAGCAGCCAAGATGTGGTAGCGGGGGGGCGAGGGGAGCTGTTTTTT.

The chain combines TRBV6-2 or TRBV6-3 with TRBJ2-1; TRBD2 might be the D (6 bases). From germline, CDR1 is MNHEY and CDR2 SVGEGT. This CDR3 spans 15 amino acids. V lost 2 bases to trimming and J lost 5 bases, with 13 bases between them. Here the CDR3 DNA reads TGTGCCAGCAGTTACCGGCTAGCGCTGAACAATGAGCAGTTCTTC. Its protein product is CASSYRLALNNEQFF.

The rearrangement links TRBV25-1 to TRBJ1-5, with D possibly TRBD1 on 5 matching bases. The CDR3 extends over 15 amino acids. Germline V gene sequence: CDR1 MGHDK, CDR2 SYGVNS. V was cut by 3 bases and J by 6 bases, with 15 bases left in between. CDR3 residues: CASSDRQGRGQPQHF. CDR3 nucleotide sequence: TGTGCCAGCAGTGATCGGCAGGGAAGAGGTCAGCCCCAGCATTTT.

The chain has TRBV6-4 and TRBJ2-3, with 9 bases that match TRBD2. V gave up 8 bases and J gave up 5 bases; unmatched junction bases: 11. Germline V lookup: CDR1 MRHNA, CDR2 SNTAGT. There are 15 residues in the CDR3. Here the CDR3 DNA reads TGTGCCAGCTCCCCCGGGACTAGCCTGGGAGATACGCAGTATTTT. Encoded protein: CASSPGTSLGDTQYF.

This chain connects TRBV7-8 to TRBJ2-7, with D tentatively TRBD2 (5 bases). This CDR3 has 15 amino acids. Germline loops: CDR1 SGHVS, CDR2 FQNEAQ. Trimming removed 7 bases at V and 4 bases at J, with 20 bases between. The CDR3 here is CASTPPAGPFYEQYF. The CDR3 bases are TGTGCCAGCACCCCTCCGGCGGGCCCATTTTACGAGCAGTACTTC.

The V call is TRBV27, the J call TRBJ2-7; D is possibly TRBD2 (5 bases). The CDR3 contains 14 residues. Trimming took off 5 bases at V and 7 bases at J, with 18 bases between the two ends. CDR1 and CDR2 from the germline V gene are MNHEY and SMNVEV (reference sequence). The CDR3 is CASSPHPLAEEQYF. As DNA, the CDR3 is TGTGCCAGCAGTCCCCACCCTCTAGCTGAGGAGCAGTACTTC.

The chain links TRBV4-1 to TRBJ2-7; D not certain. With 1 base removed from V and 5 bases from J, the gap between germline ends came to 12 bases. This CDR3 has 14 residues. Per the germline V gene, CDR1 is MGHRA and CDR2 is YSYEKL. CDR3 protein: CASSQGSWSNEQYF. CDR3 bases: TGCGCCAGCAGCCAAGGATCGTGGAGCAACGAGCAGTACTTC.

This clone was seen just once. The CDR3, as DNA: TGTGCCAGCAGATCCCGGGAGACCCAGTACTTC. It is translated as CASRSRETQYF. The chain has TRBV12-3 or TRBV12-4 and TRBJ2-5; D is ambiguous. V lost 6 bases, J lost 5 bases, and 7 bases lay in between. The CDR3 runs 11 residues.

This sequence joins TRBV11-1 and TRBJ2-3, with TRBD1 as a possible D gene (5 bases). V dropped 2 bases and J dropped 1 base, with 10 bases sitting between them. The CDR3 is 15 amino acids. Germline-derived CDR1 and CDR2 are SGHAT and FQDESV (reference sequence). The CDR3 is CASSLILGGTDTQYF. CDR3 nucleotide sequence: TGTGCCAGCAGCTTAATTTTAGGGGGCACAGATACGCAGTATTTT.